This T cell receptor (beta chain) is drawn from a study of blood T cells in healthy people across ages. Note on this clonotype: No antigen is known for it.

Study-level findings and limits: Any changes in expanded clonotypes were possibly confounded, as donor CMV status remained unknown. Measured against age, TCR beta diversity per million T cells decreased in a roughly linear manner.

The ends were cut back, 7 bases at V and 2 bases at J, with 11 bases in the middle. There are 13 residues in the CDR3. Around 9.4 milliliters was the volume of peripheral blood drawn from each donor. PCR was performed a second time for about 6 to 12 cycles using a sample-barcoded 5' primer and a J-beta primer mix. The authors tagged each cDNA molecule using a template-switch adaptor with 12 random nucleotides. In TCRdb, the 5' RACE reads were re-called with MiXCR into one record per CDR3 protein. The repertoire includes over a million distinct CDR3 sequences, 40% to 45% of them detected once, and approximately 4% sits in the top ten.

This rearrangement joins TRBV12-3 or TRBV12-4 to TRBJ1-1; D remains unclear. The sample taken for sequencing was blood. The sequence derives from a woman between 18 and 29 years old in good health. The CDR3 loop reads CASTARVNTEAFF. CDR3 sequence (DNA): TGTGCCAGCACCGCAAGGGTTAACACTGAAGCTTTCTTT.